Sequencing of this T cell receptor beta chain was carried out in a study of response to subunit inactivated influenza vaccine. Broader study findings: Authors suggested seasonal influenza vaccinations each recruit few new T cells.

TCRdb used MiXCR to reprocess the RT-PCR reads, holding one entry per CDR3 protein. This table holds around 760,000 distinct CDR3 sequences, more than 11% found once. In this sample, this clonotype turned up many times. Its antigen is not known. Its ends do not fully match the called genes, so a read error is possible. The sequencing here drew on PBMCs from blood, taken approximately 15 days before vaccination. The sequence was collected from a man aged 50-60 years who received an inactivated influenza vaccine.

In nucleotides, the CDR3 is TGTGCCAGCAGTTTAGTCCCCAGTAGCTACGAGCAGTACTTC. This codes for CASSLVPSSYEQYF. The rearrangement joins TRBV5-1 to TRBJ2-7; D remains ambiguous. Germline CDR1 SGHRS, CDR2 YFSETQ. CDR3 length equals 14 residues.